These 16 T cell receptor beta chains came from one sample sequenced in a study of CD8 T cells in ankylosing spondylitis. Overall study findings and caveats: Ankylosing spondylitis blood appeared to carry a characteristic TCR beta motif of roughly eight highly homologous variants.

Via MiXCR, TCRdb re-called the 5' RACE reads, giving one row per CDR3 protein. Among about 540,000 distinct CDR3 sequences, 12% were seen once, and the ten largest hold 6.8%. What these receptors recognize is not known. Sample: blood, either unsorted or a sorted T cell fraction (not recorded which). These receptors all come from a male donor with ankylosing spondylitis.

This sequence joins TRBV3-1 and TRBJ1-1; 8 bases line up with TRBD1. Germline V lookup: CDR1 LGHDT, CDR2 YNNKEL (reference sequence). The CDR3 runs 16 residues. V dropped 0 bases and J dropped 1; count of bases not matched to a gene: 4. The chain's CDR3 is CASSQEYGTGNTEAFF. CDR3 coding DNA: TGTGCCAGCAGCCAAGAGTACGGGACAGGGAACACTGAAGCTTTCTTT.

J is TRBJ2-3 and V is TRBV5-1; D possibly corresponds to TRBD1 (5 bases). Germline V lookup: CDR1 SGHRS, CDR2 YFSETQ. The CDR3 covers 14 residues. Trimming left V 6 bases short and J 0 bases short, with 11 bases between. This CDR3 is CASMQGASTDTQYF. In DNA form, the CDR3 reads TGCGCCAGCATGCAGGGCGCTAGCACAGATACGCAGTATTTT.

V usage is TRBV12-5 and J usage is TRBJ1-1; D gene uncertain. Germline V CDR1 and CDR2: LGHNT, FRNRAP. CDR3 size: 13 residues. Trimming pared 2 bases from V and 1 base from J, leaving 5 bases between. CDR3 residues: CASGLRENTEAFF. CDR3 coding DNA: TGTGCTAGTGGTTTGAGGGAGAACACTGAAGCTTTCTTT.

This clonotype was counted a few times. V gene TRBV9 combines with J gene TRBJ2-1; 9 bases match TRBD1. CDR3 length equals 16 residues. The germline V gene encodes CDR1 SGDLS and CDR2 YYNGEE. The V gene end was trimmed by 0 bases and the J gene end by 9 bases; junction bases not matched to a gene: 10. For the CDR3, the DNA is TGTGCCAGCAGCGTAGAACAGGGGGCGCGTTACGGTGAGCAGTTCTTC. The encoded protein is CASSVEQGARYGEQFF.

The chain combines TRBV4-1 with TRBJ2-3; 7 bases are shared with TRBD2. CDR1 MGHRA and CDR2 YSYEKL come from the germline V gene. This CDR3 has 14 amino acids. Losses at the gene ends were 4 bases for V and 5 bases for J; bases not matched to a gene: 6. The CDR3 nucleotides read TGCGCCAGCAGCCGGGCGGGAGTGCTAGATACGCAGTATTTT. It encodes CASSRAGVLDTQYF.

This clonotype was seen many times. The chain carries TRBV7-9 and TRBJ2-2, with 8 bases identical to TRBD1. CDR1 is SEHNR, CDR2 FQNEAQ, per germline (reference sequence). The CDR3 is 14 amino acids. The ends lost 3 bases at V and 7 bases at J; junction bases unmatched: 4. The CDR3 here is CASSLDRANGELFF. CDR3 DNA: TGTGCCAGCAGCTTGGACAGGGCGAACGGGGAGCTGTTTTTT. The full variable domain, its missing parts supplied by reference TRBV7-9 and TRBJ2-2, is DTGVSQNPRHKITKRGQNVTFRCDPISEHNRLYWYRQTLGQGPEFLTYFQNEAQLEKSRLLSDRFSAERPKGSFSTLEIQRTEQGDSAMYLCASSLDRANGELFFGEGSRLTVL.

The rearrangement links TRBV11-2 to TRBJ1-1; no definite D call. Germline V lookup: CDR1 SGHAT, CDR2 FQNNGV. This CDR3 is 11 amino acids long. The CDR3 region has the DNA TGTGCGACCAAGGGGAACACTGAAGCTTTCTTT. It codes for CATKGNTEAFF.

The chain carries TRBV12-3 or TRBV12-4 and TRBJ2-7; D assignment may be TRBD1 or TRBD2 (5 bases each). The CDR3 loop spans 13 amino acids. Trimming stripped 5 bases from V and 4 bases from J, with 12 bases between. The CDR3 DNA reads as TGTGCCAGCAGTACCTCTGGGGGATACGAGCAGTACTTC. It specifies CASSTSGGYEQYF.

This clonotype appeared a few times. This sequence joins TRBV12-3 or TRBV12-4 and TRBJ2-1, with TRBD2 matching over 7 bases. The CDR3 sequence is 16 residues long. Trimming removed 3 bases from V and 5 bases from J; junction bases left unmatched: 10. The CDR3: CASSFMGVGRHNEQFF. The CDR3 bases are TGTGCCAGCAGTTTTATGGGGGTCGGGAGGCACAATGAGCAGTTCTTC.

This clonotype was found a few times. The V and J genes are TRBV3-1 and TRBJ1-2; 9 bases are a match to TRBD1. After removal of 3 bases from V and 8 bases from J, the junction contained 4 bases not matched to a gene. The CDR3 has 13 residues. Looked up from germline, CDR1 is LGHDT and CDR2 is YNNKEL (reference sequence). The CDR3 DNA reads TGTGCCAGCAGCCAGGGGACAGGGATCGGCTACACCTTC. This encodes CASSQGTGIGYTF. Supplemented by reference TRBV3-1 and TRBJ1-2, the full variable domain reads DTAVSQTPKYLVTQMGNDKSIKCEQNLGHDTMYWYKQDSKKFLKIMFSYNNKELIINETVPNRFSPKSPDKAHLNLHINSLELGDSAVYFCASSQGTGIGYTFGSGTRLTVV.

The sample holds many counts of this clonotype. The chain links TRBV5-1 to TRBJ2-5, with 8 bases identical to TRBD2. Per germline, CDR1 SGHRS and CDR2 YFSETQ. CDR3 length: 15 amino acids. With 2 bases clipped from V and 4 bases from J, the junction kept 7 bases outside the gene matches. The CDR3 spells CASSLSGGPGETQYF. For the CDR3, the DNA is TGCGCCAGCAGCTTATCGGGAGGGCCCGGAGAGACCCAGTACTTC.

V is TRBV29-1 and J is TRBJ2-3; 9 bases are a match to TRBD2. The CDR3 loop spans 18 amino acids. V was pared by 0 bases and J by 1 base, with 11 bases of the junction left unmatched. CDR1 and CDR2 (germline): SQVTM, ANQGSEA. The CDR3 spells CSVEDPQPGGRGTDTQYF. CDR3 nucleotides: TGCAGCGTTGAAGATCCACAACCCGGCGGGAGGGGCACAGATACGCAGTATTTT.

The rearrangement links TRBV20-1 to TRBJ1-1; D gene unclear. The V and J ends lost 6 bases and 4 bases respectively, with 18 bases between them. This CDR3 is built from 14 residues. Germline loops: CDR1 DFQATT, CDR2 SNEGSKA (reference sequence). CDR3 in DNA: TGCAGTGCCCCAAGGTACCCAAAAACCACTGAAGCTTTCTTT. Translation gives CSAPRYPKTTEAFF.

The rearrangement uses TRBV27 and TRBJ2-5, with D perhaps TRBD1 or TRBD2 (5 bases each). The CDR3 runs 14 residues. V was cut by 5 bases and J by 5 bases, with 15 bases left in between. Germline V CDR1 and CDR2: MNHEY, SMNVEV (reference sequence). CDR3 in amino acids: CASSTSGTRETQYF. In DNA, the CDR3 is TGTGCCAGCAGTACCTCGGGGACCAGGGAGACCCAGTACTTC.

The V call is TRBV20-1, the J call TRBJ2-1; 7 positions match TRBD2. Germline CDR1 is DFQATT and CDR2 is SNEGSKA (reference sequence). The CDR3 length is 14 residues. The V gene end was trimmed by 0 bases and the J gene end by 6 bases; junction bases not matched to a gene: 5. CDR3 in DNA: TGCAGTGCTAGAGATTGGGGGGGGATCAATGAGCAGTTCTTC. Translating gives CSARDWGGINEQFF.

This clonotype was picked up many times. This chain connects TRBV3-1 to TRBJ2-2, with 15 bases identical to TRBD2. Germline V lookup: CDR1 LGHDT, CDR2 YNNKEL (reference sequence). J was trimmed by 4 bases and V by 4 bases; bases with no gene match: 13. The CDR3 spans 20 residues. DNA of the CDR3: TGTGCCAGCAGCCGAGCCGGTACGGGACTAGCGGGAGGCATCACCGGGGAGCTGTTTTTT. This gives the protein CASSRAGTGLAGGITGELFF.